These 3 T cell receptor beta chains share one sample of origin, sequenced in a study of blood T cell repertoires in COVID-19. Sequencing used immunoSEQ multiplex PCR; TCRdb keeps in-frame clones, though not all of them. The sample holds around 250,000 clones, 85% to 90% seen once. Source material: PBMCs or T cells enriched from blood (not recorded which). The receptors were sampled from a young man who had recovered from COVID-19.

The V call is TRBV7-8, the J call TRBJ2-3; D is unclear. This CDR3 has 14 residues. Germline V CDR1 and CDR2: SGHVS, FQNEAQ. V dropped 7 bases and J dropped 0 bases, with 11 bases sitting between them. The CDR3 coding sequence is TGTGCCAGCACCCTTTTGGGCAGCACAGATACGCAGTATTTT. As protein: CASTLLGSTDTQYF. The full variable domain, its missing parts supplied by reference TRBV7-8 and TRBJ2-3, is GAGVSQSPRYKVAKRGQDVALRCDPISGHVSLFWYQQALGQGPEFLTYFQNEAQLDKSGLPSDRFFAERPEGSVSTLKIQRTQQEDSAVYLCASTLLGSTDTQYFGPGTRLTVL.

V is TRBV5-1 and J is TRBJ1-2; 7 bases fit TRBD1. The CDR3 totals 18 residues. With V trimmed by 0 bases and J by 11 bases, 22 bases remained unmatched. Germline-derived CDR1 and CDR2 are SGHRS and YFSETQ. The CDR3 loop reads CASSLAGDRASEAKGYTF. CDR3 bases: TGCGCCAGCAGCTTGGCTGGGGACAGAGCCTCAGAAGCAAAGGGGTACACCTTC. The full variable domain, with the rest looked up from reference TRBV5-1 and TRBJ1-2, is KAGVTQTPRYLIKTRGQQVTLSCSPISGHRSVSWYQQTPGQGLQFLFEYFSETQRNKGNFPGRFSGRQFSNSRSEMNVSTLELGDSALYLCASSLAGDRASEAKGYTFGSGTRLTVV.

V usage is TRBV10-2 and J usage is TRBJ2-1; the match to TRBD2 covers 10 bases. This CDR3 contains 16 residues. Trimming at V came to 3 bases and at J to 6 bases, leaving 8 bases not matched to a gene. Germline CDR1 is WSHSY and CDR2 is SAAADI. CDR3 in DNA: TGCGCCAGCAGTGATGCGCCTAGCGGGAGTTTCAATGAGCAGTTCTTC. Residues: CASSDAPSGSFNEQFF.